This T cell receptor (beta chain) appears in the sequencing data of a study of response to subunit inactivated influenza vaccine. Findings of the study overall: Every seasonal influenza vaccination brings in few new T cells, the authors suggested.

This clonotype showed up many times. No antigen is known for it. TCRdb itself ran the RT-PCR reads through MiXCR, one entry per CDR3 protein. The sample lists about 500,000 distinct CDR3 sequences; approximately 15% were seen once. This CDR3 is 12 amino acids long. The V gene's germline CDR1 is DFQATT and CDR2 SNEGSKA (reference sequence). V was cut by 0 bases and J by 1 base, with 3 bases left in between. Material: CD4+ T cells sorted from PBMCs, obtained less than 30 months after vaccination. The chain combines TRBV20-1 with TRBJ1-2; D gene ambiguous. The receptor was isolated from a man aged 50 to 69 who received an inactivated influenza vaccine. The CDR3 nucleotides are TGCAGTGCTAGAGACCTTAACTATGGCTACACCTTC. Protein product: CSARDLNYGYTF.